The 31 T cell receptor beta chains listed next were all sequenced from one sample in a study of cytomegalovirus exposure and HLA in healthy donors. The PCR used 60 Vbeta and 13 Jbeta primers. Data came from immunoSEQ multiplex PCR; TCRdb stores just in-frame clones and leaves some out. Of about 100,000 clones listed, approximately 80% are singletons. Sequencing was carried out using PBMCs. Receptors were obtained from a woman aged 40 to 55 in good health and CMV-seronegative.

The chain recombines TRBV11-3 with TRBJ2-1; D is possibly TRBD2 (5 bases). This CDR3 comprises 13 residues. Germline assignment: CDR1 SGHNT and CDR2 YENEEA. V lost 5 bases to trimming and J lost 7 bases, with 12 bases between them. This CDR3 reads CASSPQEDNEQFF. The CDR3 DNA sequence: TGTGCCAGCAGCCCCCAGGAGGATAATGAGCAGTTCTTC.

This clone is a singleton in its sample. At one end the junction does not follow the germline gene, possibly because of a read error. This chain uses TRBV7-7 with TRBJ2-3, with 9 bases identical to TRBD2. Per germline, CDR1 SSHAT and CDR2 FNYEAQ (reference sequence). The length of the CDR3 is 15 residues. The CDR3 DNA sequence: TGTGCTAGCAGCCCTTCTAGCGGGGAGCACCATACGCAGTATTTT. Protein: CASSPSSGEHHTQYF.

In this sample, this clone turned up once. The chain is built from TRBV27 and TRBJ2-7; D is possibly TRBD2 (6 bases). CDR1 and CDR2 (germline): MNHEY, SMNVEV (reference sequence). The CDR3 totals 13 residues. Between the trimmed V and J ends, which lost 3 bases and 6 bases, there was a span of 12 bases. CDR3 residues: CASSFGGAVEQYF. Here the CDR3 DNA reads TGTGCCAGCAGTTTTGGAGGGGCGGTCGAGCAGTACTTC.

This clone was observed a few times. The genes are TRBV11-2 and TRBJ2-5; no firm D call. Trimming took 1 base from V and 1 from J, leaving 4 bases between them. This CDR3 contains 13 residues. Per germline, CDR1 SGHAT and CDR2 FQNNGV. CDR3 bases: TGTGCCAGCAGCTTAGGAGTCCAAGAGACCCAGTACTTC. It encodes CASSLGVQETQYF. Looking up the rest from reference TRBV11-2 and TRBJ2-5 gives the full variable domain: EAGVAQSPRYKIIEKRQSVAFWCNPISGHATLYWYQQILGQGPKLLIQFQNNGVVDDSQLPKDRFSAERLKGVDSTLKIQPAKLEDSAVYLCASSLGVQETQYFGPGTRLLVL.

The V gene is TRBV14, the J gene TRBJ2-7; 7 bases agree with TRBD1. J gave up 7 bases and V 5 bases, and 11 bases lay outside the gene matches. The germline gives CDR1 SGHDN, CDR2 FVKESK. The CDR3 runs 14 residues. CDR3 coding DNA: TGTGCCAGCAGCACGGGACAGAGGTGTTTAGAGCAGTACTTC. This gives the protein CASSTGQRCLEQYF.

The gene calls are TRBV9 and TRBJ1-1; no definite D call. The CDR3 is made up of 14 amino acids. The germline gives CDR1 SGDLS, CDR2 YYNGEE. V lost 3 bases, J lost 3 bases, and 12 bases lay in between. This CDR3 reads CASSGTIKDTEAFF. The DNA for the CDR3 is TGTGCCAGCAGCGGGACTATTAAGGACACTGAAGCTTTCTTT. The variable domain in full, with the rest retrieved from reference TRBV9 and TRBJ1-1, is DSGVTQTPKHLITATGQRVTLRCSPRSGDLSVYWYQQSLDQGLQFLIQYYNGEERAKGNILERFSAQQFPDLHSELNLSSLELGDSALYFCASSGTIKDTEAFFGQGTRLTVV.

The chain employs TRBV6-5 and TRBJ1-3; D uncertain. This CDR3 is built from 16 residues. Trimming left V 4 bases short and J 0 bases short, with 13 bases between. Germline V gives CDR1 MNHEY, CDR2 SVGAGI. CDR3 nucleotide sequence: TGTGCCAGCAGTTTCTCTAAGACAAACTCTGGAAACACCATATATTTT. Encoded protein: CASSFSKTNSGNTIYF.

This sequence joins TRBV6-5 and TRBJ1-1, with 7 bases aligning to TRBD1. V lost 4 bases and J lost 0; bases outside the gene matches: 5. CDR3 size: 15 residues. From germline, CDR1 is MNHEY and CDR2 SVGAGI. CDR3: CASSSEGALNTEAFF. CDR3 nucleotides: TGTGCCAGCAGTTCAGAGGGGGCCCTGAACACTGAAGCTTTCTTT.

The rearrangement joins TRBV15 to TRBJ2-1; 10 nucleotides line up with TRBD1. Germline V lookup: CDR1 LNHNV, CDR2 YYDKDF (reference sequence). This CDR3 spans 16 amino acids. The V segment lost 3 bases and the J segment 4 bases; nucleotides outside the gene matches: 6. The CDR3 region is CATSRGDRGLYNEQFF. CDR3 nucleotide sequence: TGTGCCACCAGCAGGGGAGACAGGGGGCTGTACAATGAGCAGTTCTTC.

CDR3 in amino acids: CASSPHLAGRFDEQFF. The DNA for the CDR3 is TGCGCCAGCAGCCCCCACCTAGCGGGGCGCTTTGATGAGCAGTTCTTC. The genes are TRBV4-1 and TRBJ2-1; TRBD2 agrees at 9 bases. Germline CDR1 reads MGHRA; CDR2 reads YSYEKL. This CDR3 comprises 16 residues. Trimming cost V 4 bases and J 8 bases; bases outside gene matches: 12.

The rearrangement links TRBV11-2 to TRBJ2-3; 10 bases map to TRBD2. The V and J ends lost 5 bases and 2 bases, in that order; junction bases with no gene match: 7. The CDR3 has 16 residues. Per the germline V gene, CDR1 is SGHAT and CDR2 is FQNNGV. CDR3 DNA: TGTGCCAGCAGCCCCCGGACTAGCGGCTTCACAGATACGCAGTATTTT. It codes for CASSPRTSGFTDTQYF.

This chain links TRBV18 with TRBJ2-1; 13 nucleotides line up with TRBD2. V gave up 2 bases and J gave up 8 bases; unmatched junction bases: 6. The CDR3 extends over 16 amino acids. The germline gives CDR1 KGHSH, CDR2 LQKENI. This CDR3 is CASSPTSGRGRHEQFF. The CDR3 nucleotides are TGTGCCAGCTCACCAACTAGCGGGAGGGGTCGGCATGAGCAGTTCTTC.

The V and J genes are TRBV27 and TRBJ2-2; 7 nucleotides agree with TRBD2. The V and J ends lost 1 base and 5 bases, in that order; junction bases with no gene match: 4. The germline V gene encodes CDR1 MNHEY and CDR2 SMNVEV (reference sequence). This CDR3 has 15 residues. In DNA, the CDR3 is TGTGCCAGCAGTTTATGGGGGGGTACAACCGGGGAGCTGTTTTTT. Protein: CASSLWGGTTGELFF.

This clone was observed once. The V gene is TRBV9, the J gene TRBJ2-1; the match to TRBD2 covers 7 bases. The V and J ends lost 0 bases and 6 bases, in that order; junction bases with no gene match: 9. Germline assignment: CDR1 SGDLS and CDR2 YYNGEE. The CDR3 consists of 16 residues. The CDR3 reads CASSVGGGRGLNEQFF. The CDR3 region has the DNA TGTGCCAGCAGCGTAGGTGGGGGGAGGGGTCTCAATGAGCAGTTCTTC.

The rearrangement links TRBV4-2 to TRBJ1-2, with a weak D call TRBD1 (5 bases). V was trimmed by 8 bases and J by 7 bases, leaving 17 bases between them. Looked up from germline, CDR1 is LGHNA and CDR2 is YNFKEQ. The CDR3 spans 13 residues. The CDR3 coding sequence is TGTGCCAGCTTCTCGCAGACAGAGGTTGGCTACACCTTC. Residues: CASFSQTEVGYTF.

The CDR3 spells CASRPPRTGEQAFF. The CDR3 DNA sequence: TGTGCCAGCAGACCCCCACGGACAGGGGAACAAGCTTTCTTT. The chain has TRBV2 and TRBJ1-1; 9 nucleotides line up with TRBD1. J was trimmed by 9 bases and V by 6 bases; bases with no gene match: 11. Germline V gene lookup returns CDR1 SNHLY and CDR2 FYNNEI. This CDR3 spans 14 amino acids.

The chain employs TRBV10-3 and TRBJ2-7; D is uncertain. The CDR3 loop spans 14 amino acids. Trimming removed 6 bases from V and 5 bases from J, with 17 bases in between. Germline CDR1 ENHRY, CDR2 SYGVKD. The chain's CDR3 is CAIRNQDLSHEQYF. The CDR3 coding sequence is TGTGCCATCAGAAATCAGGATCTTTCCCACGAGCAGTACTTC.

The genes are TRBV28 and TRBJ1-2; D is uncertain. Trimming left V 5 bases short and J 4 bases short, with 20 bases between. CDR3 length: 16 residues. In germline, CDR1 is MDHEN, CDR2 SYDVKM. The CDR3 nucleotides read TGTGCCAGCAGTGCTCCGCTGACCGGGTCTGCCTATGGCTACACCTTC. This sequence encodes CASSAPLTGSAYGYTF.

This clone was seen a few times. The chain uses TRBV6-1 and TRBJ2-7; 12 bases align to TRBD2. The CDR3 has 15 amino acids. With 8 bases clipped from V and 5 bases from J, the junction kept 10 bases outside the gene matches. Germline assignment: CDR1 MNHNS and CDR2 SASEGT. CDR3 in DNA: TGTGCCAGCCTACTAGCGGGAGGCTCTTTTGACGAGCAGTACTTC. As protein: CASLLAGGSFDEQYF.

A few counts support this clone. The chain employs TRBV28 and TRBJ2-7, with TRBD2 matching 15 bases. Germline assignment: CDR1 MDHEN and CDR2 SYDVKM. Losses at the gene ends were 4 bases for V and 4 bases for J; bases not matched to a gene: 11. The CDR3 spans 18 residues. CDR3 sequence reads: CASSSPGLAGGFRYEQYF. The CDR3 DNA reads TGTGCCAGCAGTTCACCGGGACTAGCGGGAGGTTTTAGATACGAGCAGTACTTC.

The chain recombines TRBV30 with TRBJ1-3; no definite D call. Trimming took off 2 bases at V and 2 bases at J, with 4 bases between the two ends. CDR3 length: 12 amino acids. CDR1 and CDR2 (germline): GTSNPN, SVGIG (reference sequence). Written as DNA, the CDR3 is TGTGCCTGGAGTCCGGCTGGAAACACCATATATTTT. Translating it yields CAWSPAGNTIYF. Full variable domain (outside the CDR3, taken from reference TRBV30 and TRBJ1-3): SQTIHQWPATLVQPVGSPLSLECTVEGTSNPNLYWYRQAAGRGLQLLFYSVGIGQISSEVPQNLSASRPQDRQFILSSKKLLLSDSGFYLCAWSPAGNTIYFGEGSWLTVV.

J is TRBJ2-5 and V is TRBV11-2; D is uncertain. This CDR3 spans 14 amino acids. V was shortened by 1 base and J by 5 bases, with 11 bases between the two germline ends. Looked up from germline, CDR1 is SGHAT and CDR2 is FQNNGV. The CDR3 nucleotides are TGTGCCAGCAGCTTAGTTCCTTTCTATGAGACCCAGTACTTC. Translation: CASSLVPFYETQYF.

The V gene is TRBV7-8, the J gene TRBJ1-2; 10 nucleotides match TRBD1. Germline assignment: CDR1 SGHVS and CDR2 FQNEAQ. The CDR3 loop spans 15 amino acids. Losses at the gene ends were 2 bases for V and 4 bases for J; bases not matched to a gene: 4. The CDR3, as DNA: TGTGCCAGCAGCTTAAAAGGGACAGGGGCCTATGGCTACACCTTC. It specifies CASSLKGTGAYGYTF.

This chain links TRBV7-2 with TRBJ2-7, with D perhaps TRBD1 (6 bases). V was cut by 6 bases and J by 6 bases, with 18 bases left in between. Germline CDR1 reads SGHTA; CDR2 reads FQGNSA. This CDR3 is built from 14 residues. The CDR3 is CASRQQGFRREQYF. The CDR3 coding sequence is TGTGCCAGCAGACAACAGGGATTTCGACGCGAGCAGTACTTC.

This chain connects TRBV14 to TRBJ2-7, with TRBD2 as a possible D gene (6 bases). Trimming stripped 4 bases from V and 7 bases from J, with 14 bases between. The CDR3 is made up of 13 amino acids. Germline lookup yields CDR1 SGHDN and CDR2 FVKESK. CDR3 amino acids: CASSRTKMGEQYF. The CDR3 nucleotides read TGTGCCAGCAGCCGGACTAAAATGGGGGAGCAGTACTTC.

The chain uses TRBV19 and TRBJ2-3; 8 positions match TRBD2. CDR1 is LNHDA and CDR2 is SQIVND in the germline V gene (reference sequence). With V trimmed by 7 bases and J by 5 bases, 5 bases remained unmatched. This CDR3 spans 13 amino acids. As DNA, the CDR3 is TGTGCCAGTATCGGGGGGGCTGGAGATACGCAGTATTTT. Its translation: CASIGGAGDTQYF. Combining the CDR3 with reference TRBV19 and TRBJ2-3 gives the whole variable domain DGGITQSPKYLFRKEGQNVTLSCEQNLNHDAMYWYRQDPGQGLRLIYYSQIVNDFQKGDIAEGYSVSREKKESFPLTVTSAQKNPTAFYLCASIGGAGDTQYFGPGTRLTVL.

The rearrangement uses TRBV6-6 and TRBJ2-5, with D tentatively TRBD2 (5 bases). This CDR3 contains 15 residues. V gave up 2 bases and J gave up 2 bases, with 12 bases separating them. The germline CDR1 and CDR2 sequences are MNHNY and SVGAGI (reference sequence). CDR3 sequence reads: CASSYDSGSQETQYF. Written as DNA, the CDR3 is TGTGCCAGCAGTTACGATTCGGGGAGTCAAGAGACCCAGTACTTC.

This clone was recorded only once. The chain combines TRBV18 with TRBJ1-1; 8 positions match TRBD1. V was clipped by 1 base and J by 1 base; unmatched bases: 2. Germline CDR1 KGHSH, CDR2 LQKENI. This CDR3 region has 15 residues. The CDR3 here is CASSPRGTGNTEAFF. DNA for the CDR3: TGTGCCAGCTCACCACGAGGGACAGGGAACACTGAAGCTTTCTTT.

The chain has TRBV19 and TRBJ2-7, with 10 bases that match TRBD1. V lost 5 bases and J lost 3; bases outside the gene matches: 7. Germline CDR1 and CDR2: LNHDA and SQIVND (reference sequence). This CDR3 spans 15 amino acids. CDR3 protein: CASSPGQGPFYEQYF. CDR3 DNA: TGTGCCAGTAGTCCGGGACAGGGGCCATTCTACGAGCAGTACTTC.

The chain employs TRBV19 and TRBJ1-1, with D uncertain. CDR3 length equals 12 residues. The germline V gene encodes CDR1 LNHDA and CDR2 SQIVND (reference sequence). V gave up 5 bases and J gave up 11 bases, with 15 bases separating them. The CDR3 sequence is CASSPRSLPAFF. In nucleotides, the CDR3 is TGTGCCAGTAGTCCTAGGTCTCTTCCCGCTTTCTTT. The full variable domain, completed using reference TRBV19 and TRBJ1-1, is DGGITQSPKYLFRKEGQNVTLSCEQNLNHDAMYWYRQDPGQGLRLIYYSQIVNDFQKGDIAEGYSVSREKKESFPLTVTSAQKNPTAFYLCASSPRSLPAFFGQGTRLTVV.

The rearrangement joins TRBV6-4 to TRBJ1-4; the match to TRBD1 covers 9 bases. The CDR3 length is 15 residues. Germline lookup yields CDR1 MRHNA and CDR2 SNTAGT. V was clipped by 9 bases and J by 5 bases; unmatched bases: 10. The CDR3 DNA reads TGTGCCAGTTACGCAGGGGACAGGGAGAATGAAAAACTGTTTTTT. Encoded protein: CASYAGDRENEKLFF.